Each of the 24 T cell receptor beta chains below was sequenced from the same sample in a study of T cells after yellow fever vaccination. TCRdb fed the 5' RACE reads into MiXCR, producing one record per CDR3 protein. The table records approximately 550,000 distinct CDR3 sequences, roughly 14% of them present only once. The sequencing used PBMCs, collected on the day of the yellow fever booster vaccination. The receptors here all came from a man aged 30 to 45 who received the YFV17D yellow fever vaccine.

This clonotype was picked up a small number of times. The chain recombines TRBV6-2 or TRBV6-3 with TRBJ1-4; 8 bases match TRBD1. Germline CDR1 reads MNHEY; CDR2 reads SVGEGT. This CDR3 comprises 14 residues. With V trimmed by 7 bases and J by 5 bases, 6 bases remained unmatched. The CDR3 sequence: CASTTDRVNEKLFF. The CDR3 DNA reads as TGTGCCAGCACCACGGACAGGGTAAATGAAAAACTGTTTTTT.

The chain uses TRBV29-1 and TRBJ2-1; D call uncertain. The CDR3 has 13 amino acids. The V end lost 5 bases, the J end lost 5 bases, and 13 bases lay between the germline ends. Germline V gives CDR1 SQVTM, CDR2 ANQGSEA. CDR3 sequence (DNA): TGCAGCGTTTCGACGGGCCCCGACAATGAGCAGTTCTTC. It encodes CSVSTGPDNEQFF.

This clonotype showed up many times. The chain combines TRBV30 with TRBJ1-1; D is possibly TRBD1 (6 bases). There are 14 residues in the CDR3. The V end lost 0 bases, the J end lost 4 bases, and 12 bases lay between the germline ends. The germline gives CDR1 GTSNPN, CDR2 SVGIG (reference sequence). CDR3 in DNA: TGTGCCTGGAGTGTCACAGGGCGAGGCACTGAAGCTTTCTTT. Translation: CAWSVTGRGTEAFF.

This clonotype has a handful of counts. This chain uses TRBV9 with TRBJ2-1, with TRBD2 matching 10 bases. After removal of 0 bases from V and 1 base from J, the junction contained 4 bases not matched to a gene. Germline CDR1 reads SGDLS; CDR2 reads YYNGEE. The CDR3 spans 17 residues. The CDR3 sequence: CASSVGLAGASYNEQFF. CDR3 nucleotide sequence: TGTGCCAGCAGCGTAGGTCTAGCGGGAGCTTCCTACAATGAGCAGTTCTTC.

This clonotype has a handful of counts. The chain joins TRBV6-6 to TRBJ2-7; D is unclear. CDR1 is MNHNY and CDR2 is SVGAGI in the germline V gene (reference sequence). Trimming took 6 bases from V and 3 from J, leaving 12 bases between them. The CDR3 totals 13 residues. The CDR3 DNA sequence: TGTGCCAGCAGGGTTGGGTCGGGCTACGAGCAGTACTTC. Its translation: CASRVGSGYEQYF.

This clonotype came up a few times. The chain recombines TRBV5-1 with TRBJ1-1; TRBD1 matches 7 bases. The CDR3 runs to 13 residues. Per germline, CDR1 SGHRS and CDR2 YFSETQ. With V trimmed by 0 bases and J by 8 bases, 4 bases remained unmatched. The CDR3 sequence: CASSLGGTVEAFF. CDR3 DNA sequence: TGCGCCAGCAGCTTGGGGGGGACAGTCGAAGCTTTCTTT.

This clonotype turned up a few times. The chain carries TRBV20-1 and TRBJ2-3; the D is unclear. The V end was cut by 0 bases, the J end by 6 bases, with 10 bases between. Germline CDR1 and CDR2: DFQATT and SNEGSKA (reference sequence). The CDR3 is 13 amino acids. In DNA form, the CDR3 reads TGCAGTGCTAGAGAGAATAGCTTGGATACGCAGTATTTT. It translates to CSARENSLDTQYF.

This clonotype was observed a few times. The CDR3 DNA sequence: TGTGCCAGTAGAGCGGAGCGGACCACAGATACGCAGTATTTT. Its translation: CASRAERTTDTQYF. This chain joins TRBV19 and TRBJ2-3, with D perhaps matching TRBD2 (5 bases). Trimming left V 6 bases short and J 2 bases short, with 12 bases between. The germline V gene has CDR1 LNHDA and CDR2 SQIVND (reference sequence). The CDR3 loop spans 14 amino acids.

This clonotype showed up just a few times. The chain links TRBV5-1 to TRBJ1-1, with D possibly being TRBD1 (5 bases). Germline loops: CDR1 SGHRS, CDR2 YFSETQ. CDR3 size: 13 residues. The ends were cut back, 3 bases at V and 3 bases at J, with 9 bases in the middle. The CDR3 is CASSYRGDTEAFF. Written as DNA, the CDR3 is TGCGCCAGCAGCTACCGGGGGGACACTGAAGCTTTCTTT.

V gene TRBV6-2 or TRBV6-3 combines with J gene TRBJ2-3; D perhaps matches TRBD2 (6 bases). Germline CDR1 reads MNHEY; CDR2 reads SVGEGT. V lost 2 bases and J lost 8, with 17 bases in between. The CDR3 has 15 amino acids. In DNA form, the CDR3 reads TGTGCCAGCAGTTACGGCGGGACGGTGGTGGGTACGCAGTATTTT. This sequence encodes CASSYGGTVVGTQYF.

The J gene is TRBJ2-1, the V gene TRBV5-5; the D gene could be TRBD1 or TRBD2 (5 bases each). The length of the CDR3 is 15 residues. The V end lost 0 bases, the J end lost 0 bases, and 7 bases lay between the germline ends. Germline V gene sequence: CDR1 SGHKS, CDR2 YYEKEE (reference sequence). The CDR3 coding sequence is TGTGCCAGCAGCTTGGACGGGGCCTCCTACAATGAGCAGTTCTTC. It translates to CASSLDGASYNEQFF.

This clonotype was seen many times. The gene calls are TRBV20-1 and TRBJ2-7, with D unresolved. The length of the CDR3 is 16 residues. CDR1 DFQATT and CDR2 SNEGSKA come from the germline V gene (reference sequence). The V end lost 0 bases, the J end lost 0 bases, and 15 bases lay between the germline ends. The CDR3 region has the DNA TGCAGTGCTAGAGATATGAGAGGCGAAAGCTCCTACGAGCAGTACTTC. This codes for CSARDMRGESSYEQYF.

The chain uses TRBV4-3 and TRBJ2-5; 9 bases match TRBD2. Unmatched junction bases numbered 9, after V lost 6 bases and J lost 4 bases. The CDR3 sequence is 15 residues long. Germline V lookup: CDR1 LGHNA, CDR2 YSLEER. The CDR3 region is CASSQTSGGLETQYF. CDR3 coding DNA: TGCGCCAGCAGTCAGACTAGCGGAGGGCTAGAGACCCAGTACTTC.

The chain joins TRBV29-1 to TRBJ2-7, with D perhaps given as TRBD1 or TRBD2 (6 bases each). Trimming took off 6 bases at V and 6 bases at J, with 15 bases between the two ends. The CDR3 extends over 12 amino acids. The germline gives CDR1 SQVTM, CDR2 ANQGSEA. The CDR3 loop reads CSVGDTGAEQYF. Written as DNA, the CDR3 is TGCAGCGTGGGGGACACGGGGGCCGAGCAGTACTTC.

CDR3 loop: CASSSGQNNEKLFF. Written as DNA, the CDR3 is TGCGCCAGCAGCTCGGGACAGAATAATGAAAAACTGTTTTTT. The chain combines TRBV5-1 with TRBJ1-4, with 7 bases matching TRBD1. The germline V gene has CDR1 SGHRS and CDR2 YFSETQ. The CDR3 runs 14 residues. After removal of 3 bases from V and 4 bases from J, the junction contained 3 bases not matched to a gene.

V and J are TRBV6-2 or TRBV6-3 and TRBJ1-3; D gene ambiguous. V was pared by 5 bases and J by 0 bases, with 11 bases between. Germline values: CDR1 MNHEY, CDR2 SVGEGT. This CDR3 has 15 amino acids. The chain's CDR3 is CASSQDGSSGNTIYF. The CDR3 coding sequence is TGTGCCAGCAGTCAGGACGGGAGCTCTGGAAACACCATATATTTT.

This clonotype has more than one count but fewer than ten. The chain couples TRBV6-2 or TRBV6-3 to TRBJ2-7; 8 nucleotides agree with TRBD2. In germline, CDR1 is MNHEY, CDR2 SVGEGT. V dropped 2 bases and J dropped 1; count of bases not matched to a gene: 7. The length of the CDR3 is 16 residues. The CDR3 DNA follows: TGTGCCAGCAGTTACCGGTCAGCGGGAGAATCCTACGAGCAGTACTTC. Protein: CASSYRSAGESYEQYF.

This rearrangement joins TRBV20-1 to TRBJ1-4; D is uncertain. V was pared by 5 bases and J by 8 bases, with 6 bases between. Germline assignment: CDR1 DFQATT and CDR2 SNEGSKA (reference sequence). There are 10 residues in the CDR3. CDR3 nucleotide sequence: TGCAGTGCTTATAGAGAAAAACTGTTTTTT. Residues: CSAYREKLFF.

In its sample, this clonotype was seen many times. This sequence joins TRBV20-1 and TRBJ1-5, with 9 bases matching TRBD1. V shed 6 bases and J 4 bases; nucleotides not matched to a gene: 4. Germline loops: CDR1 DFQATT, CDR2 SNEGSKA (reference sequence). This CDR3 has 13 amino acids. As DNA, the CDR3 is TGCAGTGCGCCACAGGGGGCTAATCAGCCCCAGCATTTT. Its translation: CSAPQGANQPQHF.

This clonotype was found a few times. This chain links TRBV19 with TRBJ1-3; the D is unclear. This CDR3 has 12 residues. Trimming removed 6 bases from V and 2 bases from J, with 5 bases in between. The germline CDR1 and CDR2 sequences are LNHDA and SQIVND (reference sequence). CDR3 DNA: TGTGCCAGTAGGGAACCTGGAAACACCATATATTTT. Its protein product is CASREPGNTIYF.

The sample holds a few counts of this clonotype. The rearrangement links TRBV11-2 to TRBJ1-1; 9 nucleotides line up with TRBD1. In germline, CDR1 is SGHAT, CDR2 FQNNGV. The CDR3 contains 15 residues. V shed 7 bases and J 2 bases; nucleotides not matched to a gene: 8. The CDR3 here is CASNSWGQGNTEAFF. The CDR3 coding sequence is TGTGCCAGCAACTCCTGGGGACAGGGAAACACTGAAGCTTTCTTT.

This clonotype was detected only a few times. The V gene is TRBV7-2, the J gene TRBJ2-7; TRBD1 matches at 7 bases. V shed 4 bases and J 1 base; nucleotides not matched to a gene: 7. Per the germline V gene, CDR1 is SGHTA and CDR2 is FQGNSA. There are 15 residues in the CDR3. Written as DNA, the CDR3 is TGTGCCAGCAGCTCATCCGGGACAGAGTCCTACGAGCAGTACTTC. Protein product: CASSSSGTESYEQYF.

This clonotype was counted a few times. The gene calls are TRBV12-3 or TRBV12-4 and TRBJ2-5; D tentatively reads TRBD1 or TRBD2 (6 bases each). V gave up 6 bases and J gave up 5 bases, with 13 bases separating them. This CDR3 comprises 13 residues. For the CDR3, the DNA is TGTGCCAGCAGAAGAGGGGGGTGGGAGACCCAGTACTTC. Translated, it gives CASRRGGWETQYF.

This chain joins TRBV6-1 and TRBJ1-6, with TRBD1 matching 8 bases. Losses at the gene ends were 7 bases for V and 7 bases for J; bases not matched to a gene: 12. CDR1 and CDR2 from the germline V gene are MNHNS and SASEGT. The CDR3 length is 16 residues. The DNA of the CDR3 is TGTGCCAGCACTGGTTTCGGACAGGGAGGGAATTCACCCCTCCACTTT. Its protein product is CASTGFGQGGNSPLHF.